This TCR beta chain was profiled in a study of T-cell reconstitution after alpha-beta-depleted transplantation in children. Unique molecular identifiers were used in preparing the TCRbeta library. TCRdb re-analysed the PCR reads in MiXCR, keeping a single row per CDR3 protein. The sample gives over 400,000 distinct CDR3 sequences, around 13% of which show up once; about 5% is in the top ten. The CDR3 contains 14 residues. Germline V CDR1 and CDR2: SGDLS, YYNGEE. The V end lost 3 bases, the J end lost 3 bases, and 12 bases lay between the germline ends. This clonotype was seen repeatedly, ten times or more.

This TCR was recovered from a human donor who donated a stem cell graft to a child with combined immunodeficiency. The chain has TRBV9 and TRBJ2-5, with D possibly matching TRBD1 (5 bases). This specimen was PBMCs from the stem cell graft donor, taken from the stem cell graft. This chain's CDR3 is CASSASGQKETQYF. DNA of the CDR3: TGTGCCAGCAGCGCCTCAGGACAAAAAGAGACCCAGTACTTC.